This TCR beta chain was recorded in a study of T-cell memory formation after mild COVID-19. TCRdb re-called the 5' RACE reads through MiXCR, storing one row per CDR3 protein. The table records hundreds of thousands of distinct CDR3 sequences, roughly 18% of them present only once. The length of the CDR3 is 12 residues. The germline V gene encodes CDR1 SNHLY and CDR2 FYNNEI. Deletions cut 5 bases from V and 5 bases from J, with 9 bases between. Sequencing input: PBMCs or a T cell subset sorted from them (not recorded which). This TCR came from an adult woman who had mild COVID-19 (a few samples of this study predate the infection). Cell type and time point are not known. V and J are TRBV2 and TRBJ1-2; no definite D call. The CDR3 protein is CASSNSAYGYTF. The DNA of the CDR3 is TGTGCCAGCAGTAATTCGGCATATGGCTACACCTTC.